The present T cell receptor (beta chain) was sequenced within a study of blood T cells in healthy people across ages. Through a sample-barcoded 5' primer and a J-beta primer mix, a second PCR was run for roughly 6 to 11 cycles. Each cDNA molecule was tagged by a template-switch adaptor that had 12 random nucleotides. TCRdb re-analysed the 5' RACE reads in MiXCR, keeping a single row per CDR3 protein. The table lists about 670,000 distinct CDR3 sequences, approximately 52% of them singletons. In its sample, this clonotype was seen a few times. Each donor's blood draw was ten milliliters of peripheral blood. From germline, CDR1 is MNHEY and CDR2 SMNVEV (reference sequence). V dropped 3 bases and J dropped 6 bases, with 21 bases sitting between them. This CDR3 is 16 amino acids long.

The sequence came from a woman older than 75 in good health. This chain joins TRBV27 and TRBJ2-7, with D uncertain. The sample taken for sequencing was blood. The CDR3: CASSFLGGTTWREQYF. CDR3 nucleotides: TGTGCCAGCAGTTTTCTTGGTGGAACCACCTGGCGCGAGCAGTACTTC.